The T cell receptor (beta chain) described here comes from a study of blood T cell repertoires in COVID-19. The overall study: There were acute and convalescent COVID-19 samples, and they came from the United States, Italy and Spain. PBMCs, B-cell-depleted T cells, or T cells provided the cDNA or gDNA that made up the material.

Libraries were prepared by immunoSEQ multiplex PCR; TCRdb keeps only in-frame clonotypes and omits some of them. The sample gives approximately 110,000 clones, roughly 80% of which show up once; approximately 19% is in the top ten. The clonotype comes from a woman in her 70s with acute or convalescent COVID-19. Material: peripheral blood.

The CDR3 DNA is TGCGCCAGCAGCTACACCGGGACAGGGGGCTCAGGCTACACCTTC. Translating gives CASSYTGTGGSGYTF. This chain links TRBV5-1 with TRBJ1-2, with 12 nucleotides matching TRBD1. CDR1 is SGHRS, CDR2 YFSETQ, per germline. The CDR3 totals 15 residues. V dropped 3 bases and J dropped 8; count of bases not matched to a gene: 8.